This TCR beta chain was found in a study of CD8 T cells in ankylosing spondylitis. Study-wide findings and caveats: According to the report, clones linked to the disease were significantly enriched in matched synovial fluid samples taken from ankylosing spondylitis patients. Prior work had noted some motif variants in reactive arthritis blood and synovial fluid. A TCR beta motif of several highly homologous variants appeared characteristic of ankylosing spondylitis blood.

The germline V and J ends were trimmed by 6 bases and 0 bases, with 15 bases remaining between them. CDR3 length: 16 residues. The germline V gene encodes CDR1 SGHAT and CDR2 FQNNGV. MiXCR was run by TCRdb on the 5' RACE reads, yielding one entry per CDR3 protein. The table has roughly 250,000 distinct CDR3 sequences, roughly 8.6% seen once; the top ten hold over 6.5%. This clonotype was recorded at least ten times. Its antigen is not identified. This TCR derives from a male donor with ankylosing spondylitis or in good health (not recorded which). V gene TRBV11-2 combines with J gene TRBJ2-4; a possible D gene is TRBD2 (5 bases). The specimen sequenced was blood, either unsorted or a sorted T cell fraction (not recorded which). The CDR3 protein is CASRGIRREAKNIQYF. CDR3 coding DNA: TGTGCCAGCAGGGGGATCCGACGGGAAGCCAAAAACATTCAGTACTTC.